Given below is one T cell receptor beta chain in context. Original processing notes: Estimation of nucleated cell counts relied on the amplification of reference gene primers. The data were produced by immunoSEQ multiplex PCR, yet TCRdb's version contains in-frame clones alone and is incomplete. The V and J calls and the clone size are those of that table, but D and trimming were determined from the DNA. This sample has a few hundred thousand clones, with approximately 88% found just once. The sample is drawn from a study of blood T cell repertoires in COVID-19. As for the study in general: Acute and convalescent COVID-19 samples came from the United States, Italy and Spain. T cells, B-cell-depleted T cells, or PBMCs supplied cDNA or gDNA.

The CDR3 contains 15 residues. The V gene's germline CDR1 is SGHRS and CDR2 YFSETQ. V lost 2 bases, J lost 0 bases, and 10 bases lay in between. V is TRBV5-1 and J is TRBJ2-3; D gene ambiguous. The clonotype comes from a human donor in a cohort sampled during active COVID-19. The material sequenced was peripheral blood. CDR3 residues: CASSFRGSSTDTQYF. The CDR3 DNA reads TGCGCCAGCAGCTTTCGAGGTTCTAGCACAGATACGCAGTATTTT.